The 18 T cell receptor beta chains reported below all come from one sample, sequenced in a study of technical replicates of blood from a few donors (dated by TCRdb to about 2017). Library prep was done by the immunoSEQ multiplex PCR assay. TCRdb took over this immuneACCESS table, retaining in-frame rearrangements with V and J assigned. Such tables are incomplete; in checked studies, under half of the missing clones stem from an unresolved V gene, and the remainder is unexplained. In all, the sample holds approximately 76,000 clones, and about 86% of those were seen once. The top ten clonotypes cover about 5.1% of the sample. Sequenced material: PBMCs. Receptors originate from a human donor in good health. Some clones in this sample may be carry-over from other donors' samples.

V gene TRBV7-9 combines with J gene TRBJ2-2; TRBD1 matches 10 bases. Germline trimming cut 3 bases from V and 4 bases from J; bases unmatched to any gene: 8. Germline CDR1 reads SEHNR; CDR2 reads FQNEAQ (reference sequence). CDR3 length equals 17 residues. DNA of the CDR3: TGTGCCAGCAGCTTTCACCCGGGACAGGGGCCCACCGGGGAGCTGTTTTTT. Translated, it gives CASSFHPGQGPTGELFF.

J is TRBJ2-7 and V is TRBV29-1; 14 positions match TRBD2. CDR3 length: 14 residues. CDR1 and CDR2 from the germline V gene are SQVTM and ANQGSEA. The J segment lost 2 bases and the V segment lost 6 bases, leaving 3 bases of the junction unmatched. Here the CDR3 reads CSVRLAGGPYEQYF. The CDR3 DNA is TGCAGCGTAAGACTAGCGGGGGGGCCCTACGAGCAGTACTTC.

The V and J genes are TRBV10-3 and TRBJ2-3, with D hard to call. V was pared by 4 bases and J by 6 bases, with 8 bases between. Germline V lookup: CDR1 ENHRY, CDR2 SYGVKD. CDR3 size: 12 residues. The CDR3 reads CAISATLDTQYF. The CDR3 DNA sequence: TGTGCCATCAGTGCCACTTTGGATACGCAGTATTTT.

The CDR3 nucleotides read TGTGCCATCAGTGGGGGACTGCGACTGACGGCGTATGGCTACACCTTC. Translated, it gives CAISGGLRLTAYGYTF. The chain combines TRBV10-3 with TRBJ1-2; possibly TRBD1 for D (5 bases). Germline lookup yields CDR1 ENHRY and CDR2 SYGVKD. V lost 4 bases, J lost 5 bases, and 20 bases lay in between. CDR3 size: 16 residues.

V is TRBV6-1 and J is TRBJ1-1, with 8 bases fitting TRBD1. Germline loops: CDR1 MNHNS, CDR2 SASEGT. V lost 4 bases to trimming and J lost 4 bases; unmatched junction nucleotides: 8. The CDR3 is 15 residues long. CDR3 amino acids: CASSGQGARGTEAFF. The CDR3 coding sequence is TGTGCCAGCAGTGGGCAGGGGGCTCGGGGCACTGAAGCTTTCTTT.

V usage is TRBV10-2 and J usage is TRBJ2-7; 13 bases line up with TRBD2. The CDR3 extends over 15 amino acids. V lost 3 bases, J lost 4 bases, and 3 bases stayed unmatched. In germline, CDR1 is WSHSY, CDR2 SAAADI. The CDR3 bases are TGCGCCAGCAGTGATGGGACTAGCGGGATTTACGAGCAGTACTTC. Its protein product is CASSDGTSGIYEQYF.

CDR3 region: CASKAGQGVYEQYF. The DNA of the CDR3 is TGTGCCAGCAAGGCGGGACAGGGGGTATACGAGCAGTACTTC. The chain links TRBV6-1 to TRBJ2-7, with TRBD1 matching 11 bases. This CDR3 has 14 residues. J lost 4 bases, V lost 7 bases, and 6 bases had no gene match. CDR1 and CDR2 (germline): MNHNS, SASEGT.

This chain uses TRBV7-2 with TRBJ2-1; tentative D call: TRBD2 (5 bases). The CDR3 extends over 15 amino acids. Germline V gene sequence: CDR1 SGHTA, CDR2 FQGNSA. The V end was cut by 5 bases, the J end by 0 bases, with 11 bases between. This chain's CDR3 is CASSVSGHSYNEQFF. The CDR3 bases are TGTGCCAGCAGCGTCAGCGGCCACTCCTACAATGAGCAGTTCTTC.

The genes are TRBV5-1 and TRBJ1-4; D is possibly TRBD1 (5 bases). Trimming pared 3 bases from V and 0 bases from J, leaving 9 bases between. From germline, CDR1 is SGHRS and CDR2 YFSETQ. The CDR3 runs to 15 residues. The CDR3 DNA sequence: TGCGCCAGCAGCTCTGGGGGGGCAACTAATGAAAAACTGTTTTTT. Translating gives CASSSGGATNEKLFF. The variable domain in full, completed from reference TRBV5-1 and TRBJ1-4, reads KAGVTQTPRYLIKTRGQQVTLSCSPISGHRSVSWYQQTPGQGLQFLFEYFSETQRNKGNFPGRFSGRQFSNSRSEMNVSTLELGDSALYLCASSSGGATNEKLFFGSGTQLSVL.

This chain links TRBV9 with TRBJ2-2, with TRBD2 matching 9 bases. This CDR3 region has 19 residues. Germline assignment: CDR1 SGDLS and CDR2 YYNGEE. The ends lost 4 bases at V and 3 bases at J; junction bases unmatched: 16. DNA for the CDR3: TGTGCCAGCAGCTCCTCAGGGTTGGCGGGAGGGTATCACACCGGGGAGCTGTTTTTT. Translating gives CASSSSGLAGGYHTGELFF.

The gene calls are TRBV21-1 and TRBJ2-1; the D call of TRBD2 is as the table states it, not checked on the DNA. TRBV21-1 is an annotated pseudogene. The CDR3 is 19 amino acids. The CDR3 region is CASSNAWGAGGRLNNEQFF. The CDR3 DNA is TGTGCCAGCAGCAACGCCTGGGGGGCGGGAGGCCGACTTAACAATGAGCAGTTCTTC.

This chain connects TRBV12-5 to TRBJ2-7, with TRBD2 identical over 13 bases. This CDR3 has 14 residues. Unmatched junction bases numbered 5, after V lost 6 bases and J lost 6 bases. The germline V gene has CDR1 LGHNT and CDR2 FRNRAP. The CDR3 spells CASGVLAGGGEQYF. CDR3 DNA: TGTGCTAGTGGAGTACTAGCGGGAGGGGGCGAGCAGTACTTC.

V gene TRBV7-3 combines with J gene TRBJ1-1; D is unresolved. Germline CDR1 SGHTA, CDR2 FQGTGA. CDR3 size: 13 residues. V was trimmed by 1 base and J by 6 bases, leaving 9 bases between them. This CDR3 is CASSLRRESEAFF. DNA of the CDR3: TGTGCCAGCAGCTTAAGAAGGGAGTCTGAAGCTTTCTTT. The complete variable domain, with remaining parts taken from reference TRBV7-3 and TRBJ1-1, reads GAGVSQTPSNKVTEKGKYVELRCDPISGHTALYWYRQSLGQGPEFLIYFQGTGAADDSGLPNDRFFAVRPEGSVSTLKIQRTERGDSAVYLCASSLRRESEAFFGQGTRLTVV.

The chain recombines TRBV30 with TRBJ1-6, with 10 bases that match TRBD1. J was trimmed by 2 bases and V by 5 bases; bases with no gene match: 12. The CDR3 covers 18 residues. In germline, CDR1 is GTSNPN, CDR2 SVGIG (reference sequence). DNA for the CDR3: TGTGCCTGGCAAACGGGACAGGGGATTGACCCCTATAATTCACCCCTCCACTTT. Protein product: CAWQTGQGIDPYNSPLHF. The whole variable domain, remainder taken from reference TRBV30 and TRBJ1-6, is SQTIHQWPATLVQPVGSPLSLECTVEGTSNPNLYWYRQAAGRGLQLLFYSVGIGQISSEVPQNLSASRPQDRQFILSSKKLLLSDSGFYLCAWQTGQGIDPYNSPLHFGNGTRLTVT.

The chain recombines TRBV2 with TRBJ2-2, with 8 bases aligning to TRBD1. This CDR3 contains 14 residues. The germline CDR1 and CDR2 sequences are SNHLY and FYNNEI. The trim removed 8 bases at V and 1 base at J, leaving 3 bases unmatched. The CDR3 region has the DNA TGTGCCAGCTTGGGACAGGTGAACACCGGGGAGCTGTTTTTT. Amino acids: CASLGQVNTGELFF.

This chain uses TRBV10-3 with TRBJ1-6, with 10 nucleotides matching TRBD1. V lost 4 bases to trimming and J lost 13 bases; unmatched junction nucleotides: 10. Per the germline V gene, CDR1 is ENHRY and CDR2 is SYGVKD. This CDR3 region has 15 residues. The DNA of the CDR3 is TGTGCCATCAGTGTAGGGGACAGGGGCCAGTTCCCCCTCCACTTT. It encodes CAISVGDRGQFPLHF.

The rearrangement uses TRBV7-2 and TRBJ2-1; 9 bases map to TRBD2. The CDR3 sequence is 15 residues long. Germline trimming cut 1 base from V and 4 bases from J; bases unmatched to any gene: 2. The germline V gene encodes CDR1 SGHTA and CDR2 FQGNSA. The CDR3 coding sequence is TGTGCCAGCAGCTTAGGAGCGGGAGGATACAATGAGCAGTTCTTC. It codes for CASSLGAGGYNEQFF.

The chain employs TRBV5-1 and TRBJ2-3, with 10 bases aligning to TRBD2. Trimming took 5 bases from V and 7 from J; bases not matched to a gene: 4. Per germline, CDR1 SGHRS and CDR2 YFSETQ. The CDR3 spans 13 residues. In DNA form, the CDR3 reads TGCGCCAGCAGGGGGACTAGCGCTAATACGCAGTATTTT. Amino acids: CASRGTSANTQYF.